A selection of T cell receptor beta chains follows, all from one sample in a study of OX40 agonist ivuxolimab in advanced cancers. Using immunoSEQ multiplex PCR, the repertoire was profiled, and TCRdb retains in-frame clones only, with some absent. Of 82,000 or so clones listed, roughly 92% were seen once; the top ten hold over 0.55%. The sample in question was CD4+ or CD8+ T cells sorted from blood, obtained in a trial of the OX40 agonist ivuxolimab. The origin of the receptors is an adult with an advanced solid tumor such as melanoma, head and neck, liver or kidney cancer. Each CDR3 is given with its conserved first and last residue. Fields, in order: D gene, clone size, V gene, J gene, CDR3 DNA, CDR3 protein. A D gene is named only where the DNA matches it firmly. The size of a clone is reported for some rows only, either as once, few or many, or as a class for expanded clones.

NA	NA	TRBV19	TRBJ1-2	TGTGCCAGTAGTACAGGGGAGCACTATGGCTACACCTTC	CASSTGEHYGYTF
TRBD2	NA	TRBV19	TRBJ2-1	TGTGCCAGTCGGACTAGCGGGAGCAATGAGCAGTTCTTC	CASRTSGSNEQFF
NA	few	TRBV5-1	TRBJ1-5	TGCGCCAGCAGCTTGGTTTCGTGGCCGGTTTATAGCAATCAGCCCCAGCATTTT	CASSLVSWPVYSNQPQHF
NA	NA	TRBV4-2	TRBJ1-2	TGTGCCAGCAGCCATAGATCGGACAGATTCAGCTATGGCTACACCTTC	CASSHRSDRFSYGYTF
TRBD1	NA	TRBV7-8	TRBJ1-5	TGTGCCAGCAGCGCCTGGACAGGGAGTAATCAGCCCCAGCATTTT	CASSAWTGSNQPQHF
NA	NA	TRBV6-5	TRBJ2-7	TGTGCCAGCAGGGCAGGGGCCGGGACTCTTCGTTTC	CASRAGAGTLRF
NA	NA	TRBV4-2	TRBJ2-1	TGTGCCAGCAGCCAAGATGCCAGGGAGACGGGGGAGCAGTTCTTC	CASSQDARETGEQFF
TRBD2	NA	TRBV29-1	TRBJ2-1	TGCAGCGTTTCTGGCAGGGAGGGAGCAAATGAGCAGTTCTTC	CSVSGREGANEQFF
TRBD2	NA	TRBV5-1	TRBJ2-1	TGCGCCAGCAGCTTGGGCTCGTCTAGCGGGATCTACAATGAGCAGTTCTTC	CASSLGSSSGIYNEQFF
TRBD2	NA	TRBV19	TRBJ2-3	TGTGCCACTGAACTAGCGGATATCATCACAGATACGCAGTATTTT	CATELADIITDTQYF
NA	NA	TRBV27	TRBJ2-7	TGTGCCAGCAGCCGTAATTGGGGTGGCCACGAGCAGTACTTC	CASSRNWGGHEQYF
NA	NA	TRBV5-8	TRBJ1-1	TGTGCCAGCAGCTTTACGGTGAACACTGAAGCTTTCTTT	CASSFTVNTEAFF
NA	NA	TRBV18	TRBJ2-7	TGTGCCAGCTCATCTCTGACAGACTCCTACGAGCAGTACTTC	CASSSLTDSYEQYF
NA	NA	TRBV19	TRBJ1-3	TGTGCCAGTAGCGACGCAGCCTCTGGAAACACCATATATTTT	CASSDAASGNTIYF
NA	NA	TRBV13	TRBJ1-3	TGTGCCAGCAGCTCGCAGGGAGCTGGAAACACCATATATTTT	CASSSQGAGNTIYF
TRBD1	NA	TRBV19	TRBJ2-7	TGTGCCAGTAGTATTATGGGACAGGGGGCCTACGAGCAGTACTTC	CASSIMGQGAYEQYF
TRBD2	NA	TRBV27	TRBJ2-3	TGTGCCAGCAGTTTATCGTGGGGGGGGACTAGGACAGATACGCAGTATTTT	CASSLSWGGTRTDTQYF